These 22 T cell receptor beta chains came from one sample sequenced in a study of T cells in Graves' hyperthyroidism and ophthalmopathy. Authors of the study amplified TCR beta CDR3 regions from RNA transcripts. The TCR CDR3 first-round RT-PCR relied on the HTBI primer set. TCRdb ran MiXCR on the multiplex PCR reads and lists one entry per CDR3 protein. The sample holds about 560,000 distinct CDR3 sequences, about a sixth seen once. Sequencing was carried out using blood. Receptor source: a woman aged 18 to 35 with Graves' hyperthyroidism.

The V call is TRBV20-1, the J call TRBJ1-4, with a possible D match to TRBD1 (5 bases). Trimming stripped 5 bases from V and 8 bases from J, with 15 bases between. Germline V gene lookup returns CDR1 DFQATT and CDR2 SNEGSKA (reference sequence). CDR3 length equals 13 residues. CDR3 region: CSAQRSGREKLFF. The DNA of the CDR3 is TGCAGTGCTCAGAGGTCGGGACGAGAAAAACTGTTTTTT.

The chain employs TRBV6-2 or TRBV6-3 and TRBJ1-2; no definite D call. CDR1 MNHEY and CDR2 SVGEGT come from the germline V gene. This CDR3 has 12 residues. V lost 2 bases and J lost 8, with 9 bases in between. The CDR3 DNA reads as TGTGCCAGCAGTTACCCGGCGAACGGCTACACCTTC. Amino acids: CASSYPANGYTF.

The chain carries TRBV3-1 and TRBJ1-2; D unclear. The length of the CDR3 is 14 residues. V was shortened by 0 bases and J by 7 bases, with 12 bases between the two germline ends. From germline, CDR1 is LGHDT and CDR2 YNNKEL (reference sequence). The chain's CDR3 is CASSQERVLGGYTF. The CDR3 DNA sequence: TGTGCCAGCAGCCAAGAAAGGGTCTTGGGTGGCTACACCTTC.

The chain joins TRBV24-1 to TRBJ2-2, with 14 bases fitting TRBD2. The CDR3 extends over 17 amino acids. CDR1 is KGHDR, CDR2 SFDVKD, per germline. V trimming: 3 bases; J trimming: 4 bases; junction bases outside the gene matches: 3. CDR3 loop: CATSDRLAGGATGELFF. CDR3 sequence (DNA): TGTGCCACCAGTGATCGACTAGCGGGAGGGGCCACCGGGGAGCTGTTTTTT.

This clonotype turned up a few times. The rearrangement links TRBV14 to TRBJ2-7; 9 nucleotides align to TRBD2. Germline lookup yields CDR1 SGHDN and CDR2 FVKESK. The length of the CDR3 is 16 residues. The V and J ends lost 0 bases and 3 bases, in that order; junction bases with no gene match: 6. CDR3 sequence (DNA): TGTGCCAGCAGCCAAGATCGGCGCGGGGGGGTCTACGAGCAGTACTTC. Its protein product is CASSQDRRGGVYEQYF.

The table lists this clonotype with many counts. The chain has TRBV20-1 and TRBJ2-3; unclear D gene. The CDR3 is 14 amino acids. Germline values: CDR1 DFQATT, CDR2 SNEGSKA (reference sequence). Trimming removed 3 bases from V and 0 bases from J, with 10 bases in between. This CDR3 reads CSASPRTSTDTQYF. In DNA, the CDR3 is TGCAGTGCTAGCCCCCGAACTAGCACAGATACGCAGTATTTT.

This clonotype was seen only a few times. The gene calls are TRBV6-1 and TRBJ2-7; 12 bases match TRBD1. The CDR3 is 15 amino acids. Germline assignment: CDR1 MNHNS and CDR2 SASEGT. With 6 bases clipped from V and 5 bases from J, the junction kept 8 bases outside the gene matches. CDR3 DNA: TGTGCCAGCAGCCGGGACAGGGGGCGCGTGAACGAGCAGTACTTC. Encoded protein: CASSRDRGRVNEQYF.

This clonotype was observed a few times. The chain carries TRBV29-1 and TRBJ2-1; 7 bases line up with TRBD1. V was clipped by 3 bases and J by 5 bases; unmatched bases: 7. The CDR3 spans 14 residues. Germline lookup yields CDR1 SQVTM and CDR2 ANQGSEA. CDR3 residues: CSVDRTGVNNEQFF. The DNA of the CDR3 is TGCAGCGTTGACAGGACAGGAGTTAACAATGAGCAGTTCTTC.

This chain joins TRBV28 and TRBJ2-5; 10 bases agree with TRBD2. CDR3 size: 16 residues. With V trimmed by 8 bases and J by 5 bases, 14 bases remained unmatched. The germline CDR1 and CDR2 sequences are MDHEN and SYDVKM. Here the CDR3 reads CASGGFGLAGDETQYF. In DNA, the CDR3 is TGTGCCAGCGGGGGGTTTGGGCTAGCGGGAGACGAGACCCAGTACTTC.

This clonotype was picked up many times. The chain links TRBV2 to TRBJ1-5; D is ambiguous. The CDR3 spans 15 residues. Per the germline V gene, CDR1 is SNHLY and CDR2 is FYNNEI. Trimming removed 6 bases at V and 0 bases at J, with 12 bases between. CDR3 region: CASSLGWGSNQPQHF. Here the CDR3 DNA reads TGTGCCAGCAGCCTAGGCTGGGGTAGCAATCAGCCCCAGCATTTT.

In this sample, this clonotype turned up a few times. V usage is TRBV5-1 and J usage is TRBJ2-3; TRBD2 might be the D (5 bases). Germline CDR1 reads SGHRS; CDR2 reads YFSETQ. The length of the CDR3 is 15 residues. With 4 bases removed from V and 2 bases from J, the gap between germline ends came to 14 bases. The CDR3 sequence is CASSPEADPTDTQYF. CDR3 DNA sequence: TGCGCCAGCAGCCCGGAAGCGGACCCCACAGATACGCAGTATTTT.

This clonotype was recorded many times. The chain is built from TRBV30 and TRBJ2-4; 9 bases match TRBD1. Germline CDR1 and CDR2: GTSNPN and SVGIG (reference sequence). V lost 2 bases and J lost 7; bases outside the gene matches: 6. The length of the CDR3 is 14 residues. The CDR3 spells CAWSRGTGRNIQYF. The DNA for the CDR3 is TGTGCCTGGAGTAGGGGGACAGGGAGGAACATTCAGTACTTC. The full variable domain, in which reference TRBV30 and TRBJ2-4 provide the parts outside the CDR3, is SQTIHQWPATLVQPVGSPLSLECTVEGTSNPNLYWYRQAAGRGLQLLFYSVGIGQISSEVPQNLSASRPQDRQFILSSKKLLLSDSGFYLCAWSRGTGRNIQYFGAGTRLSVL.

This rearrangement joins TRBV2 to TRBJ1-4; D ambiguous. CDR1 is SNHLY and CDR2 is FYNNEI in the germline V gene. V was pared by 3 bases and J by 14 bases, with 7 bases between. The CDR3 sequence is 10 residues long. DNA of the CDR3: TGTGCCAGCAGTGACGATATCCTGTTTTTT. Protein product: CASSDDILFF.

The genes are TRBV11-2 and TRBJ2-2, with 7 bases identical to TRBD1. J was trimmed by 2 bases and V by 1 base; bases with no gene match: 4. The length of the CDR3 is 16 residues. Germline CDR1 SGHAT, CDR2 FQNNGV. This chain's CDR3 is CASSLVYRGNTGELFF. CDR3 nucleotide sequence: TGTGCCAGCAGCTTAGTCTACAGGGGAAACACCGGGGAGCTGTTTTTT.

This clonotype was counted many times. This chain joins TRBV18 and TRBJ1-1; D gene unclear. Between the trimmed V and J ends, which lost 6 bases and 3 bases, there was a span of 14 bases. The CDR3 contains 14 residues. The germline gives CDR1 KGHSH, CDR2 LQKENI. CDR3 protein: CASSRTTEYTEAFF. The CDR3 coding sequence is TGTGCCAGCTCCCGAACTACAGAATACACTGAAGCTTTCTTT.

CDR3 amino acids: CATSNRARPDTQYF. CDR3 bases: TGTGCCACCAGCAACCGGGCCCGACCAGATACGCAGTATTTT. The chain is built from TRBV15 and TRBJ2-3; D remains unclear. The length of the CDR3 is 14 residues. Between the trimmed V and J ends, which lost 4 bases and 4 bases, there was a span of 12 bases. Germline-derived CDR1 and CDR2 are LNHNV and YYDKDF (reference sequence). The variable domain in full, with the rest retrieved from reference TRBV15 and TRBJ2-3, is DAMVIQNPRYQVTQFGKPVTLSCSQTLNHNVMYWYQQKSSQAPKLLFHYYDKDFNNEADTPDNFQSRRPNTSFCFLDIRSPGLGDTAMYLCATSNRARPDTQYFGPGTRLTVL.

Concerning this clonotype: A much larger clone lies a single base off, so this may be a read error. This rearrangement joins TRBV10-3 to TRBJ1-2; 8 bases fit TRBD1. V was pared by 7 bases and J by 3 bases, with 10 bases of the junction left unmatched. The CDR3 sequence is 15 residues long. CDR1 and CDR2 (germline): ENHRY, SYGVKD. In nucleotides, the CDR3 is TGTGCCATCAATGACGGACAGGGCGTTGACTATGGCTACACCTTC. As protein: CAINDGQGVDYGYTF.

This clonotype was seen many times. The CDR3 DNA reads TGCAGCGTCGGCGCCCTGACAGGGGTGGGCAATGAGCAGTTCTTC. Translation: CSVGALTGVGNEQFF. The chain recombines TRBV29-1 with TRBJ2-1; 8 positions agree with TRBD1. Germline V CDR1 and CDR2: SQVTM, ANQGSEA. CDR3 length: 15 residues. The V and J ends lost 6 bases and 6 bases, in that order; junction bases with no gene match: 13.

There are a few counts of this clonotype. The V call is TRBV10-3, the J call TRBJ2-5; 7 nucleotides align to TRBD2. This CDR3 is built from 13 residues. Per the germline V gene, CDR1 is ENHRY and CDR2 is SYGVKD. Germline trimming cut 6 bases from V and 1 base from J; bases unmatched to any gene: 2. The CDR3 loop is CAIRGEGQETQYF. The CDR3 nucleotides read TGTGCCATCAGGGGGGAGGGCCAAGAGACCCAGTACTTC.

The chain joins TRBV19 to TRBJ1-1; weak D call: TRBD1 (5 bases). The V gene's germline CDR1 is LNHDA and CDR2 SQIVND (reference sequence). The ends were cut back, 4 bases at V and 10 bases at J, with 16 bases in the middle. The CDR3 runs to 13 residues. In nucleotides, the CDR3 is TGTGCCAGTAGTACGGGGCCACGCATTGGAGCTTTCTTT. This gives the protein CASSTGPRIGAFF.

This chain joins TRBV25-1 and TRBJ2-7; the match to TRBD1 covers 9 bases. V shed 6 bases and J 4 bases; nucleotides not matched to a gene: 7. This CDR3 has 14 amino acids. Germline loops: CDR1 MGHDK, CDR2 SYGVNS. The CDR3 DNA sequence: TGTGCCAGCAGGGGGACAGGGACGGTATACGAGCAGTACTTC. It codes for CASRGTGTVYEQYF.

The rearrangement joins TRBV6-1 to TRBJ2-7, with 8 bases that match TRBD2. Germline V gives CDR1 MNHNS, CDR2 SASEGT. V lost 6 bases and J lost 0; bases outside the gene matches: 13. This CDR3 contains 17 residues. In nucleotides, the CDR3 is TGTGCCAGCAGCCCCGTCGGGGAGCGGGGGACCTCCTACGAGCAGTACTTC. It encodes CASSPVGERGTSYEQYF.